The present TCR beta chain was sequenced within a study of cytomegalovirus exposure and HLA in healthy donors. General study findings and limits: Near-uniform donor sequencing depth was presumed by presence/absence analyses. The study flagged about 160 TCR beta chains as cytomegalovirus-associated.

Use of 60 Vbeta and 13 Jbeta primers characterized the PCR. The protocol was immunoSEQ multiplex PCR, while the TCRdb copy is restricted to in-frame clones and leaves out a portion. The table has approximately 77,000 clones, about 66% seen once. Concerning this clone: Its antigen is not known.

The germline V gene has CDR1 DFQATT and CDR2 SNEGSKA (reference sequence). The length of the CDR3 is 11 residues. Between the trimmed V and J ends, which lost 3 bases and 5 bases, there was a span of 7 bases. The chain carries TRBV20-1 and TRBJ1-1; D remains ambiguous. Specimen: PBMCs. The sequence came from a man aged 55 to 70 in good health and CMV-seropositive. The CDR3 coding sequence is TGCAGTGCTAGGGGAGTGACTGAAGCTTTCTTT. It specifies CSARGVTEAFF.